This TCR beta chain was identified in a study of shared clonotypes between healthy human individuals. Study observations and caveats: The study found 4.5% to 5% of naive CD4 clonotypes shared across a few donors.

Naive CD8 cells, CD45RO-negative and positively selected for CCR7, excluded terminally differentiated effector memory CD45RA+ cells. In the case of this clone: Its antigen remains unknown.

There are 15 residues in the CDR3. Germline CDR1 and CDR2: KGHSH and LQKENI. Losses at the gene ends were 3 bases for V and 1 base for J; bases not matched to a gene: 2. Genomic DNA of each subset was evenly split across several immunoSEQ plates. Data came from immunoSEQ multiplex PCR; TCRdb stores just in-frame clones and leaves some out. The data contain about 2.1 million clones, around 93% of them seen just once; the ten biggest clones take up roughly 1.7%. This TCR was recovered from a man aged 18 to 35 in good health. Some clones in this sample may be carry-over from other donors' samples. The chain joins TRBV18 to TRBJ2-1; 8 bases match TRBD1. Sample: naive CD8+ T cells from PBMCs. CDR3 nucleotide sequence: TGTGCCAGCTCACCCACAGGGGGGTCCTACAATGAGCAGTTCTTC. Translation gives CASSPTGGSYNEQFF.